A single sample is the source of the 29 T cell receptor beta chains below, sequenced in a study of response to subunit inactivated influenza vaccine. TCRdb called the RT-PCR reads again in MiXCR, with one record for every CDR3 protein. The sample has about 500,000 distinct CDR3 sequences; more than 15% are singletons. Material: CD4+ T cells sorted from PBMCs, obtained 23 to 25 months after vaccination. The receptors come from a man between 50 and 69 years old who received an inactivated influenza vaccine.

The rearrangement uses TRBV21-1 and TRBJ1-3; no DNA check was done on the table's D call, TRBD1. TRBV21-1 is deemed a pseudogene. This CDR3 comprises 16 residues. The CDR3 is CASSKAQGAGGNTIYF. The CDR3 nucleotides read TGTGCCAGCAGCAAAGCGCAGGGGGCTGGTGGAAACACCATATATTTT.

This clonotype was counted ten times or more. The chain joins TRBV5-1 to TRBJ2-2; TRBD1 matches 8 bases. CDR3 length: 15 residues. Per germline, CDR1 SGHRS and CDR2 YFSETQ. With V trimmed by 3 bases and J by 2 bases, 3 bases remained unmatched. Here the CDR3 DNA reads TGCGCCAGCAGCTGGGGACAGGCCAACACCGGGGAGCTGTTTTTT. Translating it yields CASSWGQANTGELFF.

This chain links TRBV5-1 with TRBJ1-5, with D hard to call. V was shortened by 0 bases and J by 3 bases, with 10 bases between the two germline ends. Germline CDR1 reads SGHRS; CDR2 reads YFSETQ. This CDR3 is 15 amino acids long. The CDR3 nucleotides are TGCGCCAGCAGCTTGGATGGTGCCGTCAATCAGCCCCAGCATTTT. Translating gives CASSLDGAVNQPQHF.

This clonotype was found once. This chain connects TRBV7-2 to TRBJ2-5; TRBD2 matches 13 bases. Germline CDR1 is SGHTA and CDR2 is FQGNSA. Unmatched junction bases numbered 6, after V lost 7 bases and J lost 7 bases. The CDR3 loop spans 14 amino acids. The CDR3 nucleotides read TGTGCCAGCACCTGGACTAGCGGGAGAGGGACCCAGTACTTC. As protein: CASTWTSGRGTQYF.

The chain recombines TRBV25-1 with TRBJ2-2; a possible D gene is TRBD1 (7 bases). Trimming shortened V by 9 bases and J by 3 bases, and 14 bases separated the two germline ends. This CDR3 spans 14 amino acids. Looked up from germline, CDR1 is MGHDK and CDR2 is SYGVNS. The CDR3 DNA sequence: TGTGCCAGTCCAGGGGGGCTCTACACCGGGGAGCTGTTTTTT. It is translated as CASPGGLYTGELFF.

The chain links TRBV24-1 to TRBJ2-5; D may be TRBD1 or TRBD2 (5 bases each). This CDR3 region has 14 residues. The germline gives CDR1 KGHDR, CDR2 SFDVKD. Trimming pared 3 bases from V and 5 bases from J, leaving 12 bases between. CDR3 in amino acids: CATSDPGTGETQYF. CDR3 coding DNA: TGTGCCACCAGTGATCCCGGGACCGGGGAGACCCAGTACTTC.

The CDR3 is CASSPSRVWGYTF. The CDR3 nucleotides are TGTGCCAGCAGCCCGAGCAGGGTTTGGGGCTACACCTTC. The chain recombines TRBV5-5 with TRBJ1-2, with D possibly being TRBD1 (5 bases). This CDR3 has 13 amino acids. Germline V lookup: CDR1 SGHKS, CDR2 YYEKEE (reference sequence). The V and J ends lost 4 bases and 8 bases respectively, with 15 bases between them.

CDR3 residues: CASSALGQGVRNEQFF. CDR3 nucleotides: TGTGCCAGCAGTGCCCTGGGACAGGGGGTTCGCAATGAGCAGTTCTTC. V and J are TRBV6-2 or TRBV6-3 and TRBJ2-1; 11 bases match TRBD1. Per germline, CDR1 MNHEY and CDR2 SVGEGT. CDR3 length: 16 amino acids. The junction had 9 bases not matched to a gene; V was cut back by 5 bases and J by 6 bases.

This clonotype was counted a few times. The chain is built from TRBV29-1 and TRBJ1-2, with unresolved D. This CDR3 has 11 amino acids. Germline CDR1 reads SQVTM; CDR2 reads ANQGSEA. Between the trimmed V and J ends, which lost 1 base and 6 bases, there was a span of 6 bases. The CDR3 DNA reads as TGCAGCGTTGAAGGGGGTCATGGCTACACCTTC. This codes for CSVEGGHGYTF.

V gene TRBV5-5 combines with J gene TRBJ2-1, with D tentatively TRBD1 (5 bases). V was clipped by 0 bases and J by 6 bases, with 13 bases between them. The CDR3 is 15 residues long. The germline V gene encodes CDR1 SGHKS and CDR2 YYEKEE (reference sequence). The CDR3 bases are TGTGCCAGCAGCTTGGATGGGGCTACTTTCAATGAGCAGTTCTTC. Its translation is CASSLDGATFNEQFF.

V gene TRBV10-3 combines with J gene TRBJ1-2; maybe TRBD1 (6 bases). Germline V gives CDR1 ENHRY, CDR2 SYGVKD. CDR3 length: 15 amino acids. The V and J ends lost 4 bases and 8 bases respectively, with 20 bases between them. In nucleotides, the CDR3 is TGTGCCATCAGTGGATCACAGGGCGGGGCGGAGGGCTACACCTTC. This sequence encodes CAISGSQGGAEGYTF.

The rearrangement links TRBV5-1 to TRBJ2-7, with D perhaps being TRBD1 or TRBD2 (5 bases each). The CDR3 is 17 residues long. V lost 5 bases and J 2 bases, leaving 23 bases between the germline ends. CDR1 and CDR2 (germline): SGHRS, YFSETQ. In DNA, the CDR3 is TGCGCCAGCAGGAGCGGACGGACAAACGTGGCCACCTACGAGCAGTACTTC. Residues: CASRSGRTNVATYEQYF.

The chain combines TRBV6-2 or TRBV6-3 with TRBJ2-6; D unclear. The CDR3 contains 17 residues. Germline V lookup: CDR1 MNHEY, CDR2 SVGEGT. The germline V and J ends were trimmed by 0 bases and 0 bases, with 9 bases remaining between them. CDR3 sequence (DNA): TGTGCCAGCAGTTACTCGTTCTGGGTCTCTGGGGCCAACGTCCTGACTTTC. Its protein is CASSYSFWVSGANVLTF.

This clonotype appeared many times. The chain employs TRBV5-1 and TRBJ2-5; D perhaps matches TRBD1 (6 bases). Trimming took off 0 bases at V and 5 bases at J, with 14 bases between the two ends. Per the germline V gene, CDR1 is SGHRS and CDR2 is YFSETQ. The CDR3 spans 15 residues. The CDR3: CASSLGQGSGETQYF. CDR3 nucleotides: TGCGCCAGCAGCTTGGGTCAGGGGTCGGGCGAGACCCAGTACTTC.

Only a few counts were recorded for this clonotype. J is TRBJ2-1 and V is TRBV5-1; 8 bases line up with TRBD2. Trimming took 2 bases from V and 2 from J; bases not matched to a gene: 3. CDR1 is SGHRS, CDR2 YFSETQ, per germline. The CDR3 is made up of 15 amino acids. The CDR3 region has the DNA TGCGCCAGCAGCTTAGCGGGGGAGACCTACAATGAGCAGTTCTTC. Its protein is CASSLAGETYNEQFF.

This clonotype has more than one count but fewer than ten. The chain has TRBV20-1 and TRBJ2-5; tentatively, D is TRBD1 or TRBD2 (5 bases each). Germline-derived CDR1 and CDR2 are DFQATT and SNEGSKA (reference sequence). This CDR3 region has 15 residues. V was cut by 6 bases and J by 5 bases, with 22 bases left in between. This CDR3 is CSAVRDGGTAETQYF. CDR3 bases: TGCAGTGCCGTTAGGGACGGAGGTACCGCGGAGACCCAGTACTTC.

This clonotype was seen only a few times. This chain uses TRBV25-1 with TRBJ1-1; TRBD1 matches 7 bases. The CDR3 contains 14 residues. The V and J ends lost 6 bases and 5 bases, in that order; junction bases with no gene match: 9. Germline assignment: CDR1 MGHDK and CDR2 SYGVNS. This CDR3 reads CASRATGRETEAFF. Here the CDR3 DNA reads TGTGCCAGCAGGGCGACAGGGAGGGAGACTGAAGCTTTCTTT.

V and J are TRBV20-1 and TRBJ2-1; 7 nucleotides agree with TRBD2. The V and J ends lost 4 bases and 0 bases, in that order; junction bases with no gene match: 9. This CDR3 has 16 residues. Germline V gene lookup returns CDR1 DFQATT and CDR2 SNEGSKA (reference sequence). CDR3 DNA: TGCAGTGCTAAGAGGGGTGGCGGGAGCTCCTACAATGAGCAGTTCTTC. Translated, it gives CSAKRGGGSSYNEQFF.

There are many counts of this clonotype. V gene TRBV24-1 combines with J gene TRBJ2-2, with D hard to call. Germline V gene lookup returns CDR1 KGHDR and CDR2 SFDVKD. The CDR3 consists of 15 residues. Trimming took off 5 bases at V and 5 bases at J, with 14 bases between the two ends. DNA of the CDR3: TGTGCCACCAGTGCCGACGGACGTAGGACCGGGGAGCTGTTTTTT. It encodes CATSADGRRTGELFF.

There are a few counts of this clonotype. The chain links TRBV14 to TRBJ2-1, with a possible D match to TRBD1 (6 bases). Per germline, CDR1 SGHDN and CDR2 FVKESK. V lost 4 bases and J lost 3, with 19 bases in between. This CDR3 spans 17 amino acids. In DNA form, the CDR3 reads TGTGCCAGCAGCCCAAAACAGGGTAGCGATAGCTACAATGAGCAGTTCTTC. Its protein product is CASSPKQGSDSYNEQFF.

This chain uses TRBV10-3 with TRBJ2-7; 7 positions agree with TRBD2. CDR1 is ENHRY and CDR2 is SYGVKD in the germline V gene. This CDR3 contains 14 residues. The junction had 7 bases not matched to a gene; V was cut back by 3 bases and J by 5 bases. CDR3 nucleotides: TGTGCCATCAGTGATCGCGGGAGTAGCAACGAGCAGTACTTC. Amino acid sequence: CAISDRGSSNEQYF.

The chain couples TRBV2 to TRBJ1-6; D is unresolved. The CDR3 sequence is 14 residues long. V was clipped by 8 bases and J by 3 bases, with 11 bases between them. CDR1 and CDR2 (germline): SNHLY, FYNNEI. CDR3 in amino acids: CASAGRVYNSPLHF. The CDR3 DNA sequence: TGTGCCAGCGCCGGGAGGGTCTATAATTCACCCCTCCACTTT. Based on the CDR3 plus reference TRBV2 and TRBJ1-6, the full variable domain is EPEVTQTPSHQVTQMGQEVILRCVPISNHLYFYWYRQILGQKVEFLVSFYNNEISEKSEIFDDQFSVERPDGSNFTLKIRSTKLEDSAMYFCASAGRVYNSPLHFGNGTRLTVT.

DNA of the CDR3: TGCGCCAGCAGCTTGGAACCCTCGGGGTTCCAAGAGACCCAGTACTTC. Encoded protein: CASSLEPSGFQETQYF. The rearrangement links TRBV5-1 to TRBJ2-5; D is possibly TRBD2 (5 bases). Looked up from germline, CDR1 is SGHRS and CDR2 is YFSETQ. V was pared by 0 bases and J by 1 base, with 13 bases between. This CDR3 spans 16 amino acids.

The sample holds many counts of this clonotype. The gene calls are TRBV20-1 and TRBJ1-4; D is possibly TRBD1 (5 bases). CDR1 and CDR2 from the germline V gene are DFQATT and SNEGSKA (reference sequence). Trimming stripped 3 bases from V and 7 bases from J, with 12 bases between. The length of the CDR3 is 13 residues. The CDR3 protein is CSASSQGGEKLFF. DNA for the CDR3: TGCAGTGCTAGTAGTCAGGGAGGTGAAAAACTGTTTTTT.

As for this clonotype: One junction end does not reproduce the germline sequence, and a read error may be involved. J is TRBJ1-1 and V is TRBV20-1; 8 positions match TRBD1. The CDR3 has 12 amino acids. The germline V gene encodes CDR1 DFQATT and CDR2 SNEGSKA (reference sequence). The CDR3 DNA reads TGCAGTGCTGGAGACAGGGGCACTGAAGCTTTCTTT. This codes for CSAGDRGTEAFF.

The V gene is TRBV12-3 or TRBV12-4, the J gene TRBJ2-7, with D possibly being TRBD1 (5 bases). Trimming took 6 bases from V and 6 from J, leaving 15 bases between them. This CDR3 is 13 amino acids long. This CDR3 is CASSTREASEQYF. CDR3 DNA sequence: TGTGCCAGCAGCACCAGGGAAGCGAGCGAGCAGTACTTC.

The V gene is TRBV29-1, the J gene TRBJ1-2; 8 nucleotides align to TRBD1. The junction had 4 bases not matched to a gene; V was cut back by 4 bases and J by 9 bases. CDR1 is SQVTM, CDR2 ANQGSEA, per germline. The CDR3 extends over 11 amino acids. The CDR3 spells CSVARQGRYTF. In DNA, the CDR3 is TGCAGCGTTGCCAGACAGGGGCGCTACACCTTC.

This chain connects TRBV5-4 to TRBJ2-1, with TRBD2 matching 7 bases. This CDR3 comprises 15 residues. Germline values: CDR1 SGHNT, CDR2 YYREEE (reference sequence). V was clipped by 0 bases and J by 6 bases; unmatched bases: 6. CDR3 in DNA: TGTGCCAGCAGCTTGGATGGCGGGAGAGCCAATGAGCAGTTCTTC. Protein sequence: CASSLDGGRANEQFF.

This chain uses TRBV28 with TRBJ2-3; perhaps TRBD2 as D (5 bases). This CDR3 is 13 amino acids long. Germline V CDR1 and CDR2: MDHEN, SYDVKM. The V end was cut by 7 bases, the J end by 3 bases, with 11 bases between. The chain's CDR3 is CASTPGSTDTQYF. CDR3 in DNA: TGTGCCAGCACCCCGGGGAGTACAGATACGCAGTATTTT. The complete variable domain, with remaining parts taken from reference TRBV28 and TRBJ2-3, reads DVKVTQSSRYLVKRTGEKVFLECVQDMDHENMFWYRQDPGLGLRLIYFSYDVKMKEKGDIPEGYSVSREKKERFSLILESASTNQTSMYLCASTPGSTDTQYFGPGTRLTVL.